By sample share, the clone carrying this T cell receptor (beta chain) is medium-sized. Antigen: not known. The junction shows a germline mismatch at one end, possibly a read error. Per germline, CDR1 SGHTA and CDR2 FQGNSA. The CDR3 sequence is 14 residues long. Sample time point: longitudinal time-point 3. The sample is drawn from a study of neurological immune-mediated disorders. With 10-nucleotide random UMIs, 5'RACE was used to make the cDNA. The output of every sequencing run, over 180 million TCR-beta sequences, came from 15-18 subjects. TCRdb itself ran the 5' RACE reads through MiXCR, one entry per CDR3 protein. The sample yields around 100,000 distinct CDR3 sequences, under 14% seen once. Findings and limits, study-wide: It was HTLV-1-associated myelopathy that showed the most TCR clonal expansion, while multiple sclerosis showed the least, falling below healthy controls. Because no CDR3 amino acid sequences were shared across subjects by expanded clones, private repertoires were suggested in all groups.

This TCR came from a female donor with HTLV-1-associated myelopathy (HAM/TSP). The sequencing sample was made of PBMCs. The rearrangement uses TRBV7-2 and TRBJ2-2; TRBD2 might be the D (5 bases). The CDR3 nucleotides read TGTGCCAGCAGCTTCGTGTCATATGTCGGGGAGATGTTTTTT. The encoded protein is CASSFVSYVGEMFF.